These 11 T cell receptor beta chains originate from one sample sequenced in a study of blood T cell repertoires in COVID-19. The protocol was immunoSEQ multiplex PCR, while the TCRdb copy is restricted to in-frame clones and leaves out a portion. The sample holds around 500,000 clones; around nine tenths are singletons and the top ten take roughly 1.9%. Sample: PBMCs or T cells enriched from blood (not recorded which). All receptors derive from a woman between 40 and 55 years old who had recovered from COVID-19.

V usage is TRBV11-2 and J usage is TRBJ2-7; TRBD2 agrees at 10 bases. This CDR3 contains 15 residues. Unmatched junction bases numbered 7, after V lost 5 bases and J lost 3 bases. The germline V gene encodes CDR1 SGHAT and CDR2 FQNNGV. CDR3 sequence reads: CASSPSSGRYYEQYF. CDR3 sequence (DNA): TGTGCCAGCAGCCCTTCTAGCGGGAGATACTACGAGCAGTACTTC.

This chain links TRBV19 with TRBJ1-1, with 7 bases lining up with TRBD1. Germline lookup yields CDR1 LNHDA and CDR2 SQIVND (reference sequence). The CDR3 is 13 amino acids. With V trimmed by 7 bases and J by 4 bases, 6 bases remained unmatched. This chain's CDR3 is CASKETGSTEAFF. The CDR3, as DNA: TGTGCCAGTAAGGAGACAGGGAGCACTGAAGCTTTCTTT.

The genes are TRBV2 and TRBJ1-2; D is ambiguous. Germline CDR1 and CDR2: SNHLY and FYNNEI. V lost 3 bases, J lost 1 base, and 6 bases lay in between. The CDR3 is 13 amino acids. The CDR3 reads CASSDEINYGYTF. As DNA, the CDR3 is TGTGCCAGCAGTGACGAGATTAACTATGGCTACACCTTC.

This clone has a single count. The chain joins TRBV9 to TRBJ2-1; perhaps TRBD2 as D (6 bases). This CDR3 has 14 residues. The V gene lost 0 bases and the J gene lost 10 bases, with 14 bases spanning the gap. CDR1 and CDR2 (germline): SGDLS, YYNGEE. The CDR3, as DNA: TGTGCCAGCAGCGTAGAAGGAATGGGGAGGGAGCAGTTCTTC. Protein sequence: CASSVEGMGREQFF.

V usage is TRBV2 and J usage is TRBJ1-5; D is ambiguous. Germline assignment: CDR1 SNHLY and CDR2 FYNNEI. Between the trimmed V and J ends, which lost 11 bases and 0 bases, there was a span of 14 bases. This CDR3 region has 14 residues. CDR3 coding DNA: TGTGCCGGTCAGAGGGAGAATAGCAATCAGCCCCAGCATTTT. Translated: CAGQRENSNQPQHF.

This sequence joins TRBV7-2 and TRBJ2-1, with 15 bases lining up with TRBD2. This CDR3 region has 17 residues. Germline V gives CDR1 SGHTA, CDR2 FQGNSA. Germline trimming cut 5 bases from V and 5 bases from J; bases unmatched to any gene: 7. The CDR3 sequence is CASSPGLAGGINNEQFF. In DNA, the CDR3 is TGTGCCAGCAGCCCAGGACTAGCGGGAGGGATTAACAATGAGCAGTTCTTC.

This rearrangement joins TRBV7-9 to TRBJ2-7; perhaps TRBD2 as D (6 bases). This CDR3 is 12 amino acids long. V was pared by 5 bases and J by 7 bases, with 12 bases between. Germline V gene data show CDR1 as SEHNR and CDR2 as FQNEAQ (reference sequence). The CDR3 region is CASSETGGEQYF. The CDR3 DNA follows: TGTGCCAGCAGCGAAACCGGAGGGGAGCAGTACTTC.

In this sample, this clone turned up once. The V and J genes are TRBV10-2 and TRBJ2-7, with D possibly matching TRBD1 (7 bases). Trimming removed 1 base at V and 2 bases at J, with 12 bases between. Germline CDR1 WSHSY, CDR2 SAAADI. There are 15 residues in the CDR3. CDR3: CASSELQGRPYEQYF. The CDR3 region has the DNA TGCGCCAGCAGTGAGTTACAGGGGAGGCCCTACGAGCAGTACTTC.

The rearrangement joins TRBV7-2 to TRBJ1-5, with TRBD1 identical over 7 bases. The CDR3 is 15 residues long. Germline trimming cut 5 bases from V and 0 bases from J; bases unmatched to any gene: 4. The germline V gene encodes CDR1 SGHTA and CDR2 FQGNSA. The CDR3: CASSPGQSSNQPQHF. The CDR3 DNA reads as TGTGCCAGCAGCCCGGGACAGAGTAGCAATCAGCCCCAGCATTTT. The variable domain in full, completed from reference TRBV7-2 and TRBJ1-5, reads GAGVSQSPSNKVTEKGKDVELRCDPISGHTALYWYRQSLGQGLEFLIYFQGNSAPDKSGLPSDRFSAERTGGSVSTLTIQRTQQEDSAVYLCASSPGQSSNQPQHFGDGTRLSIL.

The chain joins TRBV4-2 to TRBJ2-1; D is perhaps TRBD1 (6 bases). The CDR3 is 16 residues long. V was clipped by 0 bases and J by 10 bases, with 19 bases between them. Germline CDR1 and CDR2: LGHNA and YNFKEQ. CDR3 DNA sequence: TGTGCCAGCAGCCAAGATCCGGGCGGACAGATAGAAGAGCAGTTCTTC. Its translation: CASSQDPGGQIEEQFF.

The chain is built from TRBV9 and TRBJ2-1; 7 nucleotides align to TRBD2. J was trimmed by 9 bases and V by 4 bases; bases with no gene match: 4. The CDR3 totals 12 residues. Germline V gene sequence: CDR1 SGDLS, CDR2 YYNGEE. The CDR3 nucleotides read TGTGCCAGCAGCTGGGAGGGTACTGAGCAGTTCTTC. Residues: CASSWEGTEQFF.